This T cell receptor (beta chain) emerged from a study of technical replicates of blood from a few donors (dated by TCRdb to between 2016 and 2019). Taken from the germline V gene, the CDR1 and CDR2 loops are SGHTA and FQGNSA. Counted from cysteine to phenylalanine, this CDR3 has 16 amino acids. The kept DNA is CDR3 alone, 48 bases in frame from the first base. Here V drops 1 base and J drops 3 bases, and the junction holds 9 bases not matched to any gene. Library creation used the immunoSEQ multiplex PCR assay. This is the immuneACCESS table as TCRdb keeps it, with only in-frame sequences that have V and J called. A part of the clones is gone; compared with another copy, unresolved V genes explain less than half, and the rest is unexplained. The sample table holds some 66,000 clones, of which over 75% were seen once. About 4.6% of the sample is taken by the ten largest. Turning to this clone: What this receptor recognizes is not known. Per-base quality was not reported, and no clone a single base away is much larger than it.

The sample consisted of PBMCs. The chain is made from TRBV7-2 and TRBJ2-7; 7 junctional bases match TRBD2. This clonotype was sampled from a human donor in good health. Some clones in this sample may be carry-over from other donors' samples. This receptor has the CDR3 CASSLESQRGDYEQYF. Here is the DNA: TGTGCCAGCAGCTTAGAGTCGCAGCGGGGCGACTACGAGCAGTACTTC.